The clone carrying this T cell receptor beta chain has a count of ten or more. Its antigen is currently unknown. The sample belongs to a study of T cells in Graves' hyperthyroidism and ophthalmopathy. Across the study: Peripheral blood was drawn at first diagnosis, prior to all treatment.

Amplification of TCR beta CDR3 regions was performed using RNA transcripts as template. Researchers ran a first-round RT-PCR on the TCR CDR3 using the HTBI primer set. TCRdb ran MiXCR on the multiplex PCR reads and lists one entry per CDR3 protein. The repertoire consists of over 250,000 distinct CDR3 sequences, with approximately 26% occurring once and the leading ten covering approximately 25%. The germline V and J ends were trimmed by 7 bases and 4 bases, with 16 bases remaining between them. CDR1 and CDR2 from the germline V gene are SQVTM and ANQGSEA. The CDR3 has 13 amino acids. General observations from the study: A model of 13 V-J pairs discriminated ophthalmopathy from stable hyperthyroidism.

Uncontrolled infection, other autoimmune disease, pregnancy or lactation disqualified patients from enrolment. The V gene is TRBV29-1, the J gene TRBJ2-5; the D gene is possibly TRBD1 (6 bases). The source material was blood. The sequence was collected from a man in his forties with Graves' hyperthyroidism that later progressed to Graves' ophthalmopathy. CDR3: CSAPQGWGETQYF. The CDR3 DNA sequence: TGCAGCGCACCACAGGGTTGGGGAGAGACCCAGTACTTC.